This T cell receptor (beta chain) was retrieved from a study of beta chain features in type 1 diabetes. General study findings and limits: TCRB repertoires of naive, central memory and Treg cells appeared more similar among patients than among healthy donors.

The study reverse transcribed the entire isolated RNA, so it sequenced expressed TCRB transcripts. The data were produced by immunoSEQ multiplex PCR, yet TCRdb's version contains in-frame clones alone and is incomplete. The data show 850,000 to 900,000 clones, 15% to 20% seen once. The CDR3 is made up of 14 amino acids. Germline V gives CDR1 SGHRS, CDR2 YFSETQ. Trimming stripped 8 bases from V and 2 bases from J, with 15 bases between. In the case of this clone: Antigen specificity is unknown.

This clonotype was sampled from a woman between 18 and 29 years old in good health. The material sequenced was naive CD4+ T cells from blood. The rearrangement uses TRBV5-1 and TRBJ2-3, with no clear D. The CDR3 coding sequence is TGCGCCAGTCGACCGTGGGATAACACAGATACGCAGTATTTT. Its translation: CASRPWDNTDTQYF.